One and the same sample provided the 5 T cell receptor beta chains below, sequenced in a study of OX40 agonist ivuxolimab in advanced cancers. This table comes from immunoSEQ multiplex PCR, and its TCRdb copy is limited to in-frame clones, with some not included. The table has about 28,000 clones, around 86% seen once; the top ten hold around a fifth. The material was CD4+ or CD8+ T cells sorted from blood, obtained in a trial of the OX40 agonist ivuxolimab. These receptors all come from an adult with an advanced solid tumor such as melanoma, head and neck, liver or kidney cancer.

This clone was seen more than once but under ten times. The chain employs TRBV28 and TRBJ1-1; maybe TRBD1 (6 bases). Trimming took off 6 bases at V and 8 bases at J, with 10 bases between the two ends. The CDR3 has 11 amino acids. The germline gives CDR1 MDHEN, CDR2 SYDVKM. Here the CDR3 DNA reads TGTGCCAGCAGCTGGGGGACAGAAGCTTTCTTT. Its protein product is CASSWGTEAFF.

This clone was detected a few times. The V gene is TRBV4-1, the J gene TRBJ1-2; D is uncertain. The germline V gene has CDR1 MGHRA and CDR2 YSYEKL. The CDR3 consists of 14 residues. With 2 bases removed from V and 3 bases from J, the gap between germline ends came to 10 bases. CDR3 sequence: CASSQSRGDYGYTF. The CDR3 DNA sequence: TGCGCCAGCAGCCAATCCCGGGGTGACTATGGCTACACCTTC.

The V gene is TRBV19, the J gene TRBJ2-5; D remains unclear. The germline CDR1 and CDR2 sequences are LNHDA and SQIVND (reference sequence). The V and J ends lost 0 bases and 1 base respectively, with 9 bases between them. The CDR3 runs to 15 residues. The CDR3 spells CASSIDSTPQETQYF. The CDR3 DNA sequence: TGTGCCAGTAGTATAGATAGTACACCCCAAGAGACCCAGTACTTC.

The CDR3 is CASSGTGTSGDNEQFF. The DNA for the CDR3 is TGTGCCAGCAGCGGAACCGGGACTAGCGGGGACAATGAGCAGTTCTTC. The chain links TRBV9 to TRBJ2-1; 13 bases match TRBD2. Germline CDR1 SGDLS, CDR2 YYNGEE. The J segment lost 5 bases and the V segment lost 3 bases, leaving 5 bases of the junction unmatched. The CDR3 length is 16 residues.

This clone was observed a handful of times. The V gene is TRBV19, the J gene TRBJ2-3, with 7 nucleotides matching TRBD1. The V gene's germline CDR1 is LNHDA and CDR2 SQIVND (reference sequence). The V gene end was trimmed by 3 bases and the J gene end by 8 bases; junction bases not matched to a gene: 8. The CDR3 runs to 14 residues. In DNA form, the CDR3 reads TGTGCCAGTAGTATGCAGGGGGAATATGCTACGCAGTATTTT. Translation gives CASSMQGEYATQYF.